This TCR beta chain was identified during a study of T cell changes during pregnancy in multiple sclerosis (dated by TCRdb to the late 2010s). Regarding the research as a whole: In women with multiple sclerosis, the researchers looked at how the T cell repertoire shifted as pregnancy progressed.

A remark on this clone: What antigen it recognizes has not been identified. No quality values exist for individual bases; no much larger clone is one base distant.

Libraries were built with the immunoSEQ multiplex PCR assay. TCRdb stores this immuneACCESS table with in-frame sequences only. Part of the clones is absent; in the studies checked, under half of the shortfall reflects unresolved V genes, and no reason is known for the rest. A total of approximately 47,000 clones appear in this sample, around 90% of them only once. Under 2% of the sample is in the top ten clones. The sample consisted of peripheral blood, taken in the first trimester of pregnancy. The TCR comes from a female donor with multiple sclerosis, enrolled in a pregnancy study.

The CDR3 in this case is CASRPYGGAVDNEQFF. The DNA sequence is as follows: TGTGCCAGCAGACCCTACGGGGGGGCCGTGGACAATGAGCAGTTCTTC. Rearrangement joined TRBV7-3 to TRBJ2-1; TRBD2 matches 8 bases in the middle. The CDR3 starts with the cysteine, ends with the phenylalanine, and has 16 residues. Only CDR3 DNA is held: 48 bases, read in frame from base 1. The germline V end is reduced by 6 bases and the J end by 5 bases; junction bases left unmatched: 12. CDR1 and CDR2 were assigned from the germline V gene as SGHTA and FQGTGA.